The text below deals with one TCR beta chain. The antigen it binds to is not known. Base quality data are lacking; no much larger clone is found one base away. The CDR3 has 13 amino acids, counting the end cysteine and phenylalanine. Only CDR3 DNA is held: 39 bases, read in frame from base 1. V lost 3 bases and J lost 0 bases; the stretch between them is 6 bases long. What the time point label conveys for this sample: baseline before first vaccination. The vaccinee samples were drawn from two UK trials, COV001 and COV002, one of which was a single-blind randomized controlled phase 2/3 trial testing AZD1222 (ChAdOx1 nCoV-19) in healthy adults. For TCRbeta chain sequencing, PBMC samples were collected from trial participants at day 0 and at day 28 after the second dose. This sample was included in a study of T cell responses to AZD1222 COVID-19 vaccine listed by TCRdb under 2021. Regarding the research as a whole: Because spike-specific TCR depth and breadth did not differ between the two schedules, AZD1222 recipients who got a second dose at roughly 4 weeks were pooled with those who got a second dose at roughly 12 weeks. TCR sequencing covered over 230 trial participants: approximately 200 given two doses of AZD1222 and 26 given two doses of MenACWY control vaccine. Trial participants were enrolled by age into subgroups of 18-55, 56-69 and 70-plus years, and about 150, 27 and 61 TCR-sequenced participants, respectively, were included in these subgroups. Results the study describes overall, beyond this receptor: The 56-69-year group was small, and its depth increase did not reach significance, likely because of low power. Spike-specific TCR breadth and depth rose significantly after two AZD1222 doses compared with day 0 and with MenACWY recipients. Conclusions about previously exposed vaccinees are limited because only six or seven AZD1222 recipients were SARS-CoV-2 seropositive at baseline. Because no day 14 peak-response samples were available, the repertoires could be characterized only after the peak T cell response. Participants were mostly white British and included more females than males, and it was suggested by the authors that clonal diversity may have been underestimated. CD4 TCRs associated with the vaccine covered the entire spike protein, and the dominant responses were in regions 160-218 and 743-854. Epitopes outside the regions mutated in the B.1.351 and B.1.1.7 variants were reportedly recognized by nearly half of the unique spike-specific TCRs.

The CDR3 regions of human TCRbeta chains were analyzed by immunosequencing. As for the original processing: Repertoire TCRs were matched against a reference library of SARS-CoV-2-specific TCRs generated with the MIRA antigen-specificity platform. Breadth was defined as the fraction of unique TCRs that were SARS-CoV-2-associated, and depth was defined as the fraction of total T cells that were SARS-CoV-2-associated. Each spike-specific TCR was assigned to its reactive spike region and to a CD4 or CD8 class using the MIRA data. Log10-transformed breadth and depth values were compared by one-way ANOVA with Sidak's multiple comparisons tests. TCRdb took this table from immuneACCESS and kept in-frame rearrangements with V and J called. Such tables lack part of the clones; where checked against another copy, unresolved V genes explain under half of the gap, and the rest is unexplained. That table supplies the V and J calls and clone size; D and trimming were determined from the DNA. The sample table records 100,000 to 150,000 clones; over 75% of these occur just once. Of the sample, about 22% is held by the ten largest clones.

The chain is assembled from TRBV12-3 or TRBV12-4 and TRBJ2-7; the D gene cannot be named for sure. The source of this sequence is an adult in good health. This specimen consisted of peripheral blood, obtained on day 0 of AZD1222 vaccination. The CDR3 protein is CASSFGSSYEQYF. The nucleotide sequence reads TGTGCCAGCAGTTTTGGCAGCTCCTACGAGCAGTACTTC.